A single sample gave rise to the 9 T cell receptor beta chains below, sequenced in a study of blood T cells in healthy people across ages. For the second PCR, which ran for roughly 6 to 12 cycles, a sample-barcoded 5' primer and a J-beta primer mix were used. TCRdb called the 5' RACE reads again in MiXCR, with one record for every CDR3 protein. The table has about 680,000 distinct CDR3 sequences, 45% to 50% seen once; the top ten hold around 32%. The sample comprised blood. The source of these receptors is a woman aged 55-70 years in good health.

The chain recombines TRBV29-1 with TRBJ1-2, with TRBD1 identical over 7 bases. After removal of 3 bases from V and 0 bases from J, the junction contained 19 bases not matched to a gene. Germline-derived CDR1 and CDR2 are SQVTM and ANQGSEA. The CDR3 length is 19 residues. CDR3 sequence (DNA): TGCAGCGTTGATCGGTGGGGACAGACCCAAGACTTGACTAACTATGGCTACACCTTC. This translates into CSVDRWGQTQDLTNYGYTF. The entire variable domain, with the rest obtained from reference TRBV29-1 and TRBJ1-2, is as follows: SAVISQKPSRDICQRGTSLTIQCQVDSQVTMMFWYRQQPGQSLTLIATANQGSEATYESGFVIDKFPISRPNLTFSTLTVSNMSPEDSSIYLCSVDRWGQTQDLTNYGYTFGSGTRLTVV.

This clonotype occurred once. The chain has TRBV9 and TRBJ2-3; perhaps TRBD2 as D (5 bases). This CDR3 has 16 amino acids. CDR1 is SGDLS and CDR2 is YYNGEE in the germline V gene. Trimming took off 0 bases at V and 2 bases at J, with 13 bases between the two ends. DNA for the CDR3: TGTGCCAGCAGCGTAGATCCTAGCTATTACACAGATACGCAGTATTTT. As protein: CASSVDPSYYTDTQYF.

This clonotype was observed a few times. The V and J genes are TRBV27 and TRBJ2-7; 8 bases line up with TRBD2. Germline lookup yields CDR1 MNHEY and CDR2 SMNVEV (reference sequence). V dropped 5 bases and J dropped 2; count of bases not matched to a gene: 5. The CDR3 covers 14 residues. CDR3: CASSVAGSPYEQYF. The CDR3 DNA sequence: TGTGCCAGCAGTGTAGCGGGAAGCCCCTACGAGCAGTACTTC.

V is TRBV20-1 and J is TRBJ2-5; the match to TRBD2 covers 8 bases. The CDR3 consists of 15 residues. The V gene's germline CDR1 is DFQATT and CDR2 SNEGSKA (reference sequence). With 0 bases clipped from V and 2 bases from J, the junction kept 5 bases outside the gene matches. For the CDR3, the DNA is TGCAGTGCTAGAGAATCGGGGGGGGAACAAGAGACCCAGTACTTC. Translation gives CSARESGGEQETQYF.

This clonotype was counted between two and nine times. The chain recombines TRBV29-1 with TRBJ1-5, with 7 bases identical to TRBD1. The ends lost 7 bases at V and 7 bases at J; junction bases unmatched: 16. The CDR3 is made up of 15 amino acids. Germline CDR1 and CDR2: SQVTM and ANQGSEA. CDR3: CSASEGRQGGQPQHF. The DNA for the CDR3 is TGCAGCGCTTCGGAGGGCCGCCAGGGGGGACAGCCCCAGCATTTT.

The V call is TRBV20-1, the J call TRBJ2-7, with 7 bases fitting TRBD2. The CDR3 totals 13 residues. J was trimmed by 3 bases and V by 3 bases; bases with no gene match: 5. Germline assignment: CDR1 DFQATT and CDR2 SNEGSKA (reference sequence). The CDR3 nucleotides read TGCAGTGCTAGTCGCGGGAGTATCTACGAGCAGTACTTC. As protein: CSASRGSIYEQYF.

This clonotype turned up a few times. The chain carries TRBV28 and TRBJ2-5; D might be TRBD2 (6 bases). CDR1 is MDHEN, CDR2 SYDVKM, per germline. V lost 9 bases and J 3 bases, leaving 11 bases between the germline ends. This CDR3 region has 12 residues. CDR3 region: CAREEGEETQYF. The CDR3 DNA reads as TGTGCCAGGGAGGAGGGAGAAGAGACCCAGTACTTC. The whole variable domain, filled in from reference TRBV28 and TRBJ2-5, reads DVKVTQSSRYLVKRTGEKVFLECVQDMDHENMFWYRQDPGLGLRLIYFSYDVKMKEKGDIPEGYSVSREKKERFSLILESASTNQTSMYLCAREEGEETQYFGPGTRLLVL.

J is TRBJ2-5 and V is TRBV20-1; D is possibly TRBD2 (6 bases). CDR1 is DFQATT and CDR2 is SNEGSKA in the germline V gene (reference sequence). CDR3 size: 13 residues. The V end lost 0 bases, the J end lost 5 bases, and 10 bases lay between the germline ends. The CDR3 DNA reads as TGCAGTGCTAGAGAGCCCAGCGGGGAGACCCAGTACTTC. Translated, it gives CSAREPSGETQYF.

Ten or more counts support this clonotype. The V and J genes are TRBV3-1 and TRBJ2-3; either TRBD1 or TRBD2 may supply D (5 bases each). The germline V gene encodes CDR1 LGHDT and CDR2 YNNKEL (reference sequence). The V and J ends lost 6 bases and 2 bases respectively, with 12 bases between them. This CDR3 contains 14 residues. The CDR3: CASRGLGVTDTQYF. In nucleotides, the CDR3 is TGTGCCAGCAGGGGGCTGGGAGTCACAGATACGCAGTATTTT.